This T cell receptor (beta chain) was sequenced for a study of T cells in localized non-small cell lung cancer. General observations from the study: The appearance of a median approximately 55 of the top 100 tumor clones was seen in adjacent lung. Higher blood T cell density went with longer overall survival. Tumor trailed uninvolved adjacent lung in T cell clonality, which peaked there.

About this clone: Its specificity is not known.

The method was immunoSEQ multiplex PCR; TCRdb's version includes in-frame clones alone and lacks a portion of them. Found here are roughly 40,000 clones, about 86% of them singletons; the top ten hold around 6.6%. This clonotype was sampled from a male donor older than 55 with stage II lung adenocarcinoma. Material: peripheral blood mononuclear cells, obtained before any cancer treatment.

CDR3 sequence: CASSVGGRSGANVLTF. The CDR3 DNA reads as TGTGCCAGCAGTGTGGGCGGACGCTCTGGGGCCAACGTCCTGACTTTC. The chain employs TRBV2 and TRBJ2-6, with D unresolved. Trimming took off 4 bases at V and 0 bases at J, with 10 bases between the two ends. This CDR3 region has 16 residues. The V gene's germline CDR1 is SNHLY and CDR2 FYNNEI.